This TCR beta chain was sequenced for a study of T cell changes during pregnancy in multiple sclerosis. This table comes from immunoSEQ multiplex PCR, and its TCRdb copy is limited to in-frame clones, with some not included. The repertoire holds roughly 40,000 clones, with roughly 92% as singletons. The CDR3 runs to 14 residues. V gave up 7 bases and J gave up 0 bases; unmatched junction bases: 9. Germline loops: CDR1 SQVTM, CDR2 ANQGSEA. This clonotype originated in a female donor with multiple sclerosis, enrolled in a pregnancy study. V is TRBV29-1 and J is TRBJ2-7, with 7 bases aligning to TRBD1. The sample in question was CD4+ T cells from peripheral blood mononuclear cells, obtained in the first trimester of pregnancy. CDR3 bases: TGCAGCGCGAGAGGGGCAGGGGGCTCCTACGAGCAGTACTTC. It specifies CSARGAGGSYEQYF.